The 17 T cell receptor beta chains below come from one sample, sequenced in a study of blood T cells in healthy people across ages. Through a sample-barcoded 5' primer and a J-beta primer mix, a second PCR was run for roughly 6 to 11 cycles. TCRdb re-analysed the 5' RACE reads in MiXCR, keeping a single row per CDR3 protein. The data show more than 650,000 distinct CDR3 sequences, around a fifth seen once. Sequencing used blood. These receptors came from a man between 65 and 80 years old in good health.

This clonotype was counted only a few times. V and J are TRBV6-6 and TRBJ2-7; D tentatively fits TRBD1 or TRBD2 (5 bases each). V dropped 5 bases and J dropped 2 bases, with 19 bases sitting between them. The germline CDR1 and CDR2 sequences are MNHNY and SVGAGI (reference sequence). The CDR3 is 16 residues long. CDR3 sequence (DNA): TGTGCCAGCAGTCCTTTAAGTCGGGGCTCCACCTACGAGCAGTACTTC. It encodes CASSPLSRGSTYEQYF.

This clonotype was seen repeatedly, ten times or more. J is TRBJ2-5 and V is TRBV5-1, with D uncertain. The J call could be wrong; TRBJ2-7 is a better fit for the DNA end. This CDR3 is 12 amino acids long. Per germline, CDR1 SGHRS and CDR2 YFSETQ. CDR3 sequence (DNA): TGCGCCAGCAGCTTGCCGCCCTACGAGCAGTACTTC. Residues: CASSLPPYEQYF.

The chain recombines TRBV20-1 with TRBJ2-3; D call uncertain. This CDR3 contains 15 residues. Germline V gene lookup returns CDR1 DFQATT and CDR2 SNEGSKA (reference sequence). Trimming cost V 5 bases and J 2 bases, with 17 bases left between them. CDR3 loop: CSAGRVERLTDTQYF. The CDR3 nucleotides read TGCAGTGCTGGTAGGGTCGAGCGCCTCACAGATACGCAGTATTTT.

The gene calls are TRBV6-5 and TRBJ2-7; TRBD2 matches 13 bases. Germline-derived CDR1 and CDR2 are MNHEY and SVGAGI. V lost 4 bases to trimming and J lost 0 bases; unmatched junction nucleotides: 6. CDR3 length: 17 amino acids. Here the CDR3 reads CASSSLGLAGFSYEQYF. CDR3 DNA: TGTGCCAGCAGTTCCCTGGGACTAGCGGGATTCTCCTACGAGCAGTACTTC.

This chain links TRBV15 with TRBJ1-3; 8 nucleotides line up with TRBD1. The CDR3 sequence is 16 residues long. V shed 2 bases, J shed 0 bases, and the junction held 3 bases outside the gene matches. Germline values: CDR1 LNHNV, CDR2 YYDKDF (reference sequence). This CDR3 reads CATSRKGTGSGNTIYF. DNA for the CDR3: TGTGCCACCAGCAGAAAAGGGACAGGCTCTGGAAACACCATATATTTT.

This clonotype was counted only a few times. The chain has TRBV7-9 and TRBJ2-3, with D possibly called TRBD1 or TRBD2 (5 bases each). Germline V gives CDR1 SEHNR, CDR2 FQNEAQ (reference sequence). The CDR3 length is 14 residues. Trimming left V 5 bases short and J 4 bases short, with 13 bases between. CDR3 protein: CASSLQGAADTQYF. For the CDR3, the DNA is TGTGCCAGCAGCCTCCAGGGAGCGGCAGATACGCAGTATTTT.

The sample holds one count of this clonotype. The rearrangement joins TRBV11-2 to TRBJ2-1, with TRBD2 matching over 7 bases. Germline lookup yields CDR1 SGHAT and CDR2 FQNNGV. The CDR3 loop spans 15 amino acids. V trimming: 1 base; J trimming: 6 bases; junction bases outside the gene matches: 6. The CDR3 DNA follows: TGTGCCAGCAGCTTAGTGAGAGCGGGGATCAATGAGCAGTTCTTC. Protein: CASSLVRAGINEQFF.

This clonotype has a handful of counts. The CDR3 bases are TGCAGCGGGATCGGACAGGGGGTGGATGAGCAGTTCTTC. Protein: CSGIGQGVDEQFF. This chain uses TRBV29-1 with TRBJ2-1; the match to TRBD1 covers 10 bases. J was trimmed by 8 bases and V by 7 bases; bases with no gene match: 8. Germline V CDR1 and CDR2: SQVTM, ANQGSEA. CDR3 length: 13 residues.

The chain links TRBV6-5 to TRBJ1-1; D not resolved. CDR3 length equals 11 residues. Germline V lookup: CDR1 MNHEY, CDR2 SVGAGI. Trimming left V 8 bases short and J 1 base short, with 5 bases between. This chain's CDR3 is CASVQNTEAFF. Written as DNA, the CDR3 is TGTGCCAGCGTTCAGAACACTGAAGCTTTCTTT.

Many counts were recorded for this clonotype. The V and J genes are TRBV6-6 and TRBJ2-7; TRBD1 agrees at 7 bases. This CDR3 has 14 residues. Germline lookup yields CDR1 MNHNY and CDR2 SVGAGI (reference sequence). V gave up 4 bases and J gave up 2 bases; unmatched junction bases: 5. DNA for the CDR3: TGTGCCAGCAGTTTTGGACAGGAAACCTACGAGCAGTACTTC. Protein: CASSFGQETYEQYF.

The genes are TRBV12-3 or TRBV12-4 and TRBJ2-5, with D perhaps given as TRBD1 or TRBD2 (5 bases each). The ends were cut back, 7 bases at V and 1 base at J, with 10 bases in the middle. The CDR3 is 13 residues long. The CDR3 protein is CASNRDGQETQYF. The CDR3 DNA follows: TGTGCCAGCAACCGGGACGGCCAAGAGACCCAGTACTTC.

This clonotype has a handful of counts. V is TRBV19 and J is TRBJ2-4; 8 bases line up with TRBD2. Germline CDR1 and CDR2: LNHDA and SQIVND (reference sequence). The trim removed 5 bases at V and 6 bases at J, leaving 12 bases unmatched. The length of the CDR3 is 16 residues. The CDR3 coding sequence is TGTGCCAGTAGTGCAACACTAGCGGCCAACCTAAACATTCAGTACTTC. It specifies CASSATLAANLNIQYF.

V usage is TRBV20-1 and J usage is TRBJ2-1; weak D call: TRBD1 (5 bases). This CDR3 has 14 residues. The germline V gene encodes CDR1 DFQATT and CDR2 SNEGSKA (reference sequence). With 1 base removed from V and 4 bases from J, the gap between germline ends came to 11 bases. The CDR3 sequence: CSARATGPYNEQFF. The CDR3 coding sequence is TGCAGTGCTAGAGCAACAGGTCCGTACAATGAGCAGTTCTTC.

V is TRBV10-3 and J is TRBJ2-2, with 11 positions matching TRBD2. The CDR3 length is 17 residues. V shed 7 bases and J 4 bases; nucleotides not matched to a gene: 11. The V gene's germline CDR1 is ENHRY and CDR2 SYGVKD. Here the CDR3 DNA reads TGTGCCATCACTGGCAGTAGCGGGAGGGCAAGCACCGGGGAGCTGTTTTTT. Translation: CAITGSSGRASTGELFF.

V usage is TRBV20-1 and J usage is TRBJ2-5; D is unclear. Germline V gene sequence: CDR1 DFQATT, CDR2 SNEGSKA (reference sequence). The V and J ends lost 2 bases and 0 bases respectively, with 1 base between them. The CDR3 runs to 11 residues. CDR3 coding DNA: TGCAGTGCTAGACACCAAGAGACCCAGTACTTC. Amino acids: CSARHQETQYF.

This chain joins TRBV29-1 and TRBJ1-3; D uncertain. CDR3 size: 13 residues. Germline V gene data show CDR1 as SQVTM and CDR2 as ANQGSEA. V shed 4 bases and J shed 2 bases, with 9 bases lying between them. CDR3 DNA sequence: TGCAGCGTTGGTGTTACGACTGGAAACACCATATATTTT. It specifies CSVGVTTGNTIYF.

The rearrangement uses TRBV29-1 and TRBJ1-4, with unresolved D. V dropped 8 bases and J dropped 14 bases, with 24 bases sitting between them. Germline values: CDR1 SQVTM, CDR2 ANQGSEA. This CDR3 comprises 13 residues. The CDR3 DNA reads as TGCAGCCCCCTCCCAACACCGTCCCGACTGCTGTTTTTT. It yields the protein CSPLPTPSRLLFF.